This note documents a single T cell receptor beta chain sequence. Germline CDR1 reads SGDLS; CDR2 reads YYNGEE. V lost 3 bases to trimming and J lost 5 bases, with 5 bases between them. The CDR3 consists of 11 residues. This sample is part of a study of T cells of healthy individuals. TCRdb re-analysed the 5' RACE reads in MiXCR, keeping a single row per CDR3 protein. Of approximately 52,000 distinct CDR3 sequences in the sample, about 14% were seen once. This TCR was recovered from a human donor in good health. The chain couples TRBV9 to TRBJ2-5; D remains unclear. This CDR3 is CASSARETQYF. In nucleotides, the CDR3 is TGTGCCAGCAGCGCACGGGAGACCCAGTACTTC.